The TCR beta chain under discussion was sequenced for a study of blood T cell repertoires in COVID-19. Overall study context: The samples span acute and convalescent COVID-19 from the United States, Italy and Spain. Nucleic acid was either cDNA or gDNA, and it came from T cells, B-cell-depleted T cells, or PBMCs.

Original analysis: Nucleated cell counts were estimated from reference gene primer amplification. The data were produced by immunoSEQ multiplex PCR, yet TCRdb's version contains in-frame clones alone and is incomplete. V, J and clone size derive from that table, while D and trimming were established from the DNA sequence. The sample includes some 160,000 clones, just over 90% of them seen just once. Of note for this clone: The same CDR3 can be traced to other DNA sequences in this sample.

The CDR3 has 13 residues. Germline values: CDR1 SGHRS, CDR2 YFSETQ. Trimming shortened V by 0 bases and J by 2 bases, and 5 bases separated the two germline ends. Specimen: peripheral blood. This sequence originates from a man younger than 30 with acute or convalescent COVID-19. The chain joins TRBV5-1 to TRBJ2-5, with D possibly matching TRBD2 (5 bases). CDR3 bases: TGCGCCAGCAGCTTGGGCGGGCAAGAGACCCAGTACTTC. It yields the protein CASSLGGQETQYF. The entire variable domain, with the rest obtained from reference TRBV5-1 and TRBJ2-5, is as follows: KAGVTQTPRYLIKTRGQQVTLSCSPISGHRSVSWYQQTPGQGLQFLFEYFSETQRNKGNFPGRFSGRQFSNSRSEMNVSTLELGDSALYLCASSLGGQETQYFGPGTRLLVL.